This TCR beta chain was profiled in a study of CD8+ T cells in alopecia areata. Overall study: It was oral tofacitinib, at 5 to 10 mg twice daily, that treated patients received. Patients took tofacitinib for 6 to 18 months, followed by 6 drug-free months.

As part of sample collection, lesional scalp punch biopsies and peripheral blood were taken from alopecia areata patients. Details on this clone: Its antigen remains unidentified.

Whole-study results and caveats: Scalp data also include sequences from resident alphabeta T cells of normal skin. Normal scalp showed lower clonality than lesional scalp, especially alopecia totalis/universalis.

Sequencing relied on a cDNA template that was reverse transcribed from extracted RNA. Clones were sequenced by immunoSEQ multiplex PCR, and TCRdb holds only the in-frame ones, with some missing. The repertoire has about 15,000 clones, about three fifths of them found once; the top ten carry 9% to 15%. Specimen: skin. The TCR originated in a human donor with alopecia areata.

CDR3 coding DNA: TGTGCCAGCAGCCCCAAGCCGGCACTGGGCATCACTGAAGCTTTCTTT. This encodes CASSPKPALGITEAFF. V is TRBV7-9 and J is TRBJ1-1, with no clear D. This CDR3 spans 16 amino acids. V shed 5 bases and J shed 4 bases, with 20 bases lying between them. Germline CDR1 is SEHNR and CDR2 is FQNEAQ (reference sequence).